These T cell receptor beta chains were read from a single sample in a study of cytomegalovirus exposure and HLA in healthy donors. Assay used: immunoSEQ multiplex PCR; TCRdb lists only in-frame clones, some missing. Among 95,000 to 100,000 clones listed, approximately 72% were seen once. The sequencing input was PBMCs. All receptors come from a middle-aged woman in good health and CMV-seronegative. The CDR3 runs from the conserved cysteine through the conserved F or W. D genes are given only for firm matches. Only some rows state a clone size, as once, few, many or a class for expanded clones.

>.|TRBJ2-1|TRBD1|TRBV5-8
CASSPQGQGRLTVGNEQFF
TGTGCCAGCAGCCCCCAAGGACAGGGGAGACTAACGGTGGGAAATGAGCAGTTCTTC
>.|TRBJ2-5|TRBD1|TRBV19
CASSIRGETQYF
TGTGCCAGTAGTATCAGGGGGGAGACCCAGTACTTC
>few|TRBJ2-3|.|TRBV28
CASSSRDAGTPDTQYF
TGTGCCAGCAGTTCAAGGGACGCAGGGACTCCAGATACGCAGTATTTT
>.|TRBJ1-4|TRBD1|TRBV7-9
CSSSSQGDNEKLFF
TGTTCCAGCAGCTCACAGGGGGACAATGAAAAACTGTTTTTT
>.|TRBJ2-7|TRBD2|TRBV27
CASSPWTSFDEQYF
TGTGCCAGCAGTCCCTGGACTAGTTTCGACGAGCAGTACTTC
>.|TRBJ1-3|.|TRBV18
CASSPPLGTGNTIYF
TGTGCCAGCTCACCCCCCCTCGGGACTGGAAACACCATATATTTT
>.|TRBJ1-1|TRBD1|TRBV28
CASRGPLNTEAFF
TGTGCCAGTAGGGGGCCTTTGAACACTGAAGCTTTCTTT
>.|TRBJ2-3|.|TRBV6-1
CASIFEGGRPDTQYF
TGTGCCAGCATTTTCGAAGGTGGGAGGCCAGATACGCAGTATTTT
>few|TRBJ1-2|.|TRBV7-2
CASSLGALYGYTF
TGTGCCAGCAGCTTAGGGGCCCTCTATGGCTACACCTTC
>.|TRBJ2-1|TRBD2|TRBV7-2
CASSLKTSGGQQQFF
TGTGCCAGCAGCTTAAAGACTAGCGGGGGCCAACAGCAGTTCTTC
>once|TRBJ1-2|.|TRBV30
CAWSVDRPYGYTF
TGTGCCTGGAGTGTCGACAGGCCCTATGGCTACACCTTC
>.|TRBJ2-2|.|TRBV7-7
CASSRTTATGELFF
TGTGCTAGCAGCCGGACGACAGCCACCGGGGAGCTGTTTTTT
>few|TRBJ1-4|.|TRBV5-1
CASSFSGGRTNEKLFF
TGCGCCAGCAGCTTTTCGGGGGGTAGGACTAATGAAAAACTGTTTTTT
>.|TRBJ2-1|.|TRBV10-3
CAIMSGTEQFF
TGTGCCATCATGTCGGGAACTGAGCAGTTCTTC
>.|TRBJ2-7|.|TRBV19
CASRSTGAYEQYF
TGTGCCAGTAGATCGACAGGAGCCTACGAGCAGTACTTC
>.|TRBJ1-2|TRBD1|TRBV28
CASTPSIAGRGPYGYTF
TGTGCCAGCACCCCTTCGATTGCGGGCAGGGGGCCCTATGGCTACACCTTC
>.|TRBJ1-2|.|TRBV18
CASSDPDTMGYTF
TGTGCCAGCTCCGATCCGGACACTATGGGCTACACCTTC
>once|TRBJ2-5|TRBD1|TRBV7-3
CASSPNPGTGPETQYF
TGTGCCAGCAGCCCAAATCCCGGGACAGGCCCGGAGACCCAGTACTTC
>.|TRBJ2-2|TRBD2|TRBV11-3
CASSPGRANTGELFF
TGTGCCAGCAGCCCCGGGAGGGCGAACACCGGGGAGCTGTTTTTT
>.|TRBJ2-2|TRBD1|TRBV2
CASRVTGGLGELFF
TGTGCCAGCAGGGTGACAGGGGGGCTCGGGGAGCTGTTTTTT
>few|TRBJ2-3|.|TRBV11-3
CASSLGGTSTDTQYF
TGTGCCAGCAGCTTAGGCGGGACTAGCACAGATACGCAGTATTTT
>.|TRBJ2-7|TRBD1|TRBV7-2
CASSLSGQDLYEQYF
TGTGCCAGCAGCTTATCGGGACAGGACTTATACGAGCAGTACTTC
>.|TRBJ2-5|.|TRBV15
CATSRVDSLGETQYF
TGTGCCACCAGCAGAGTGGACAGCTTGGGAGAGACCCAGTACTTC
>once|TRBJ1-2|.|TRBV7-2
CASSLRAGRGYTF
TGTGCCAGCAGCTTAAGGGCAGGGCGAGGCTACACCTTC
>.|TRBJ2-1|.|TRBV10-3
CAIEGAGRTYNEQFF
TGTGCCATCGAAGGGGCGGGACGGACCTACAATGAGCAGTTCTTC
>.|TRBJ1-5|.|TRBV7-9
CASSPRGENSNQPQHF
TGTGCCAGCAGCCCCCGGGGAGAGAATAGCAATCAGCCCCAGCATTTT
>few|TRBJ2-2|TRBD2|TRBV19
CASSNGGGRTGELFF
TGTGCCAGTAGTAATGGCGGGGGGCGCACCGGGGAGCTGTTTTTT
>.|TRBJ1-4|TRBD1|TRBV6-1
CASRSTGDEKLFF
TGTGCCAGCAGATCGACAGGGGATGAAAAACTGTTTTTT
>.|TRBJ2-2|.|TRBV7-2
CASSRRGHSNTGELFF
TGTGCCAGCAGCCGGAGAGGGCACTCGAACACCGGGGAGCTGTTTTTT
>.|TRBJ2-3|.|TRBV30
CAWSERPGTDTQYF
TGTGCCTGGAGCGAACGCCCAGGGACAGATACGCAGTATTTT